This TCR beta chain was documented in a study of shared clonotypes between healthy human individuals (dated by TCRdb to about 2020). Describing the broader study: Three men and two women, aged 18 to 49 years, made up the cohort. For each donor, CD4 naive and CD4 memory were each run on three plates, CD8 naive on two plates, and CD8 memory on one plate. To estimate repertoire size and how much clonotypes are shared between individuals, the study performed deep sequencing of blood TCR repertoires from about 5 healthy adults. Different laboratories and diverse techniques were used to prepare libraries and sequence TCR repertoires, to increase sequencing depth and limit assay-specific biases. Between about 0.8 and 9 billion PBMCs per donor were obtained by leukapheresis. Summary of the overall study and its limitations: Because the study included a small number of donors, the genetic and exposure-history diversity represented was limited. Pairwise subsampling indicated that sequencing depth was expected to affect the degree of clonotype sharing among donors. When four donors were compared, the shared fraction of clonotypes was 5% to 6.5% for naive CD4, 3.5% for naive CD8, roughly 2.5% for memory CD4, and roughly 0.4% for memory CD8. Even with the large sequencing depth, rarefaction of the sorted-subset datasets indicated that sequencing was incomplete. Naive subsets generally had larger estimated clonotype richness than memory subsets did. Higher generation probabilities were observed for clonotypes shared by all four sorted-subset donors than for non-shared clonotypes. Sampling was limited to blood, and TCR repertoires in tissue likely differ from TCR repertoires in blood.

The CDR3 starts with the cysteine, ends with the phenylalanine, and has 14 residues. The sequence is cut down to CDR3 DNA, 42 bases in frame from base 1. Using the deep immunoSEQ assay, TCR CDR3 regions were amplified from genomic DNA by multiplex PCR. For each cell subset, the extracted genomic DNA was distributed evenly across all wells of several immunoSEQ 96-well plates, and each plate served as one replicate. For sorted subsets, approximately 0.2 ug of genomic DNA, equivalent to some 30,000 T cell genomes, went into each replicate PCR. Purified libraries were quantified with a Qubit 3.0 fluorometer, sized on a Bioanalyzer 2100, and re-quantified with the KAPA Library Quantification kit. Every immunoSEQ 96-well plate was sequenced on a dedicated single-read 150-cycle Illumina NextSeq 550 flow cell. The paper's processing steps were these. Because the immunoSEQ output held only junctional sequences and lacked quality scores, the filtering could not match the filtering applied to full-length reads. Sequences were annotated with PyIR, a Python wrapper for IgBLAST v1.9, and V/J genes and CDR3 were assigned using IMGT germline references. Reads with weak V/J assignments (E-value above 1e-6), missing CDR3, stop codons, out-of-frame junctions, or ambiguous translated residues were removed. V3J clonotypes were defined as sequences sharing an identical inferred V gene, J gene, and CDR3 amino acid sequence. Percentage overlap between repertoires was computed as shared unique clonotypes divided by the size of the smaller repertoire. Richness of each repertoire was evaluated using RTK rarefaction, the Chao1 estimator, and Recon v2.1 estimates of unobserved clonotypes. OLGA was used to compute generation probabilities for all TCRbeta clonotypes that the gDNA method yielded from a handful of donors. TCRdb mirrors the immuneACCESS table, restricted to in-frame sequences. Some clones are absent from its copies; in checked studies, under half trace to an unresolved V gene, and the reason for the others is unknown. Clone size and V and J calls were adopted from that table, with D and trimming inferred from the DNA. For this sample there are some 2,000,000 clones; 95% appear just once. Less than 0.15% of the sample is held by the ten biggest clonotypes.

The donors were healthy, HIV-negative adults who had no recently reported acute infections or vaccinations. Every donor was a Caucasian adult residing in Nashville, Tennessee, USA. CD4+ T cells were enriched through magnetic negative selection, after which naive cells were positively selected on CD45RA and the remaining negative fraction served as the memory subset. Blood was obtained by leukapheresis, after which PBMCs were separated by Ficoll-Histopaque density gradient centrifugation and cryopreserved in liquid nitrogen vapor phase. Analytical flow cytometry was used to check the purity and quantity of each magnetically sorted T cell population. Genomic DNA was isolated from each sorted fraction and quantified by UV absorbance on a Nanodrop 2000c. In the case of this clone: This clone's antigen is unknown. Per-base quality was not reported, and no clone a single base away is much larger than it.

This TCR derives from a man between 18 and 35 years old in good health. The receptor chain draws on TRBV21-1 and TRBJ2-1. TRBV21-1 is described as a pseudogene. Material for sequencing was naive CD4+ T cells sorted from blood. This sample's cell subset or site label indicates: CD45RA+ positively selected. The bases read TGTGCCAGCAGCAAAGCAGGACCCTACAATGAGCAGTTCTTC. Its translation reads: CASSKAGPYNEQFF.